This TCR beta chain is from a study of blood T cell repertoires in COVID-19 (dated by TCRdb to the early 2020s). Concerning the study at large: The collaborator samples originated in the United States, Italy and Spain and spanned the acute and convalescent phases of COVID-19. The material from the prospective study consisted of cDNA or gDNA derived from T cells, B-cell-depleted T cells, or PBMCs. Where available, HLA class I and class II types were taken from metadata supplied by the sample provider and were not determined by assay-based typing. Nearly every sample came with metadata listing a de-identified subject ID, COVID-19 status, age in years and sex. A freely available public database, intended as a resource for researchers studying the immune response to SARS-CoV-2, is where the repertoires were released. Samples were obtained from the ongoing ImmuneRACE study (first 160 participants) and from approximately 1,200 subjects provided by 6 global collaborators. Subjects who had been exposed to COVID-19, were actively infected with it, or had recovered from it provided the deeply sampled blood TCRbeta repertoires that made up the dataset.

The CDR3 numbers 17 residues from cysteine through phenylalanine. CDR3 DNA is the only sequence kept; it has 51 bases, read in frame from the first base. V is pruned by 4 bases and J by 3 bases, leaving 6 bases of the junction without a gene match. The CDR1 and CDR2 encoded by the germline V gene are LGHNA and YSLEER. Summary of the overall study and its limitations: The quantity of clinical and demographic metadata differed by source and by participant and was supplied without curation.

Whole blood was collected in K2EDTA tubes by collaborating institutions according to the institutions' own protocols. Collaborator samples were shipped for TCRbeta analysis as frozen whole blood, isolated PBMCs, or DNA extracted from either sample type. Worth noting for this clone: Its antigen is unknown. Base qualities were left out, and no much larger clone turns up one base away.

TCRbeta CDR3 regions were amplified from genomic DNA using the immunoSEQ Assay, a bias-controlled multiplex PCR. The study's processing was this. Nucleated cell counts per sample were estimated from amplification of reference gene primers within the assay. Sequence reads were collapsed and filtered to measure the absolute abundance of every unique TCRbeta CDR3 rearrangement. For each sample, productive Simpson clonality was calculated as the square root of Simpson's diversity index over productive rearrangements. TCRdb retrieved this table from immuneACCESS and kept in-frame rearrangements only. Not all clones are present; in checked studies, unresolved V genes account for under half, and no reason is known for the remainder. D and trimming were read from the DNA, whereas the V and J calls and clone size are those reported in that table. The sample data list some 150,000 clones, and about 76% of these were observed just once. About 8.4% of the sample belongs to the ten largest clones.

The TCR comes from a woman aged 55-70 years with active or convalescent COVID-19. Sequencing was done on a sample of peripheral blood. The rearrangement joined TRBV4-3 to TRBJ2-6; 10 of the junction bases match TRBD1. The CDR3 region reads CASSPATGGFGANVLTF. In nucleotide form, the sequence is TGCGCCAGCAGCCCTGCGACAGGGGGCTTTGGGGCCAACGTCCTGACTTTC.